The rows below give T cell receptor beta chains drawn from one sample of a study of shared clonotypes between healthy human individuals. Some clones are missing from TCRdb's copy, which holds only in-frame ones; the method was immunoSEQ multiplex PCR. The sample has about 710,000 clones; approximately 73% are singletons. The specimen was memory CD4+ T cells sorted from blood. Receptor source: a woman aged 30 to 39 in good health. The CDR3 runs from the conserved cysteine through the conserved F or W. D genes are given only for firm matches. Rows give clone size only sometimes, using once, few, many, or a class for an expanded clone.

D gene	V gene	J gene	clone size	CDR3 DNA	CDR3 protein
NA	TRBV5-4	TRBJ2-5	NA	TGTGCCAGCAGCCCACTGGGGCGACCCCAAGAGACCCAGTACTTC	CASSPLGRPQETQYF
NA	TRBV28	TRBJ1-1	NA	TGTGCCAGCAGTTTGGCGACGGTAATGAACACTGAAGCTTTCTTT	CASSLATVMNTEAFF
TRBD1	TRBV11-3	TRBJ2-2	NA	TGTGCCAGCAGCTTAGATGGCGGGACAGGGGGGCACACCGGGGAGCTGTTTTTT	CASSLDGGTGGHTGELFF
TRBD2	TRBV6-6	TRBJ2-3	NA	TGTGCCAGCAGACGGTCTAGCGGAGAGAGCACAGATACGCAGTATTTT	CASRRSSGESTDTQYF
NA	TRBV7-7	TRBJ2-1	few	TGTGCCAGCAGCCCCACGGGCGGGCCGTACAATGAGCAGTTCTTC	CASSPTGGPYNEQFF
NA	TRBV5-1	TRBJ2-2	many	TGCGCCAGCAGCTTGCAGACAGCCTACACCGGGGAGCTGTTTTTT	CASSLQTAYTGELFF
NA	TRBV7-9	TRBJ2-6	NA	TGTGCCAGCAGCTTAGTCACGGGTGCTGGGGCCAACGTCCTGACTTTC	CASSLVTGAGANVLTF
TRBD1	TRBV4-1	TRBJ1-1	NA	TGCGCCAGCAGCCATCCGGGACAGGGATTTACTGAAGCTTTCTTT	CASSHPGQGFTEAFF
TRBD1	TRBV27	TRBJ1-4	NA	TGTGCCAGCAGCTCCGGGACAGGACTTAATGAAAAACTGTTTTTT	CASSSGTGLNEKLFF
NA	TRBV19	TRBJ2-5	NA	TGTGCCAGTAGTATAGTCGGCGGAACAAAAGAGACCCAGTACTTC	CASSIVGGTKETQYF